This T cell receptor (beta chain) came from a study of T cells in Graves' hyperthyroidism and ophthalmopathy. Overall study findings and caveats: The model forecast ophthalmopathy, anticipating it by a median around 6.5 months before onset. Peripheral blood also featured most of the thyroid clonotypes expanded above 0.001. Ophthalmopathy and stable hyperthyroidism were separated by a 13 V-J model.

The diagnostic basis comprised clinical symptoms, serum thyroxine and TRAb, thyroid ultrasound and orbital computed tomography. The CDR3 extends over 16 amino acids. Looked up from germline, CDR1 is DFQATT and CDR2 is SNEGSKA (reference sequence). V gave up 3 bases and J gave up 0 bases, with 12 bases separating them. As for this clonotype: Antigen specificity is unknown.

RNA transcripts provided the source from which TCR beta CDR3 regions were amplified. When the TCR CDR3 underwent first-round RT-PCR, the HTBI primer set was used. Each CDR3 protein gets one entry after TCRdb re-called the multiplex PCR reads with MiXCR. The top ten hold 31% of the sample, which has nearly 750,000 distinct CDR3 sequences, roughly 32% seen once. V and J are TRBV20-1 and TRBJ1-6, with D maybe TRBD1 (5 bases). This clonotype was obtained from a middle-aged woman with Graves' hyperthyroidism. Sample: blood. CDR3: CSARGLSSSYNSPLHF. Written as DNA, the CDR3 is TGCAGTGCTAGGGGGCTATCGAGCTCCTATAATTCACCCCTCCACTTT.